This TCR beta chain was sequenced in a study of beta chain features in type 1 diabetes. Overall study: Patients did not differ from healthy donors in age, gender or cell yield. Whole-study results and caveats: Still unanswered here is whether HLA type influences TCRB rearrangement.

The length of the CDR3 is 14 residues. V lost 5 bases to trimming and J lost 8 bases, with 18 bases between them. Germline V gene lookup returns CDR1 SGHVS and CDR2 FQNEAQ. Sequencing targeted expressed TCRB transcripts, as all isolated RNA had been reverse transcribed. Each sample of naive, central memory or regulatory T cells had, on average, approximately 4 million reads. Libraries were prepared by immunoSEQ multiplex PCR; TCRdb keeps only in-frame clonotypes and omits some of them. Here the sample spans a few hundred thousand clones, over 8.5% being singletons. Note on this clone: Antigen: not known.

By way of CD45RO/CCR7/CD25/CD127/CD95/CD27, the CD4+ regulatory, stem cell-like memory, central memory and naive cells were sorted. This TCR was recovered from a woman younger than 30 in good health. The V and J genes are TRBV7-8 and TRBJ1-2; D not resolved. Sequenced: naive CD4+ T cells from blood. The CDR3 DNA reads as TGTGCCAGCAGCCTCGCCGACACGGGGTACGGCTACACCTTC. Translating gives CASSLADTGYGYTF.